These 11 T cell receptor beta chains came from one sample sequenced in a study of breast tumors, draining lymph nodes, adjacent tissues. Samples came from axillary lymph nodes draining the breast cancer. One entry per CDR3 protein results from TCRdb running MiXCR on the multiplex PCR reads. The sample shows 100,000 or so distinct CDR3 sequences, around 21% of them seen only once. Material: axillary lymph node tissue. The receptors were sampled from a female donor with breast cancer. Some clones in this sample may be carry-over from other donors' samples.

This clonotype was observed many times. The chain combines TRBV5-1 with TRBJ2-5, with 8 bases lining up with TRBD2. The CDR3 covers 15 residues. V was pared by 1 base and J by 0 bases, with 2 bases of the junction left unmatched. CDR1 is SGHRS and CDR2 is YFSETQ in the germline V gene. As DNA, the CDR3 is TGCGCCAGCAGCTTGACTAGCGGAAACCAAGAGACCCAGTACTTC. This encodes CASSLTSGNQETQYF. Filled out from reference TRBV5-1 and TRBJ2-5, the complete variable domain reads KAGVTQTPRYLIKTRGQQVTLSCSPISGHRSVSWYQQTPGQGLQFLFEYFSETQRNKGNFPGRFSGRQFSNSRSEMNVSTLELGDSALYLCASSLTSGNQETQYFGPGTRLLVL.

This clonotype has only a few counts. V is TRBV4-2 and J is TRBJ2-6; D is unresolved. Germline assignment: CDR1 LGHNA and CDR2 YNFKEQ. CDR3 length: 17 amino acids. With 0 bases removed from V and 2 bases from J, the gap between germline ends came to 11 bases. This chain's CDR3 is CASSQERAWAGANVLTF. The CDR3, as DNA: TGTGCCAGCAGCCAAGAAAGGGCGTGGGCTGGGGCCAACGTCCTGACTTTC.

This clonotype came up many times. The chain recombines TRBV5-4 with TRBJ1-2; a possible D gene is TRBD1 (6 bases). The CDR3 is made up of 14 amino acids. V gave up 3 bases and J gave up 4 bases, with 13 bases separating them. Looked up from germline, CDR1 is SGHNT and CDR2 is YYREEE (reference sequence). CDR3 in amino acids: CASSSGGQRYGYTF. In DNA, the CDR3 is TGTGCCAGCAGCTCGGGAGGACAGCGCTATGGCTACACCTTC.

The chain links TRBV30 to TRBJ2-1; TRBD2 matches at 8 bases. Trimming cost V 2 bases and J 5 bases; bases outside gene matches: 8. The CDR3 extends over 15 amino acids. In germline, CDR1 is GTSNPN, CDR2 SVGIG (reference sequence). The CDR3 protein is CAWSQRLARNNEQFF. In nucleotides, the CDR3 is TGTGCCTGGAGTCAGAGACTAGCGAGGAACAATGAGCAGTTCTTC.

The table lists this clonotype with a few counts. V gene TRBV6-1 combines with J gene TRBJ2-1; D is unresolved. Trimming left V 1 base short and J 4 bases short, with 8 bases between. The CDR3 has 14 residues. Germline loops: CDR1 MNHNS, CDR2 SASEGT. The CDR3 region has the DNA TGTGCCAGCAGTGAAGGATCTAGTTACAATGAGCAGTTCTTC. Translating it yields CASSEGSSYNEQFF.

This clonotype showed up many times. J is TRBJ1-2 and V is TRBV12-3 or TRBV12-4, with D unclear. This CDR3 contains 13 residues. V was clipped by 5 bases and J by 5 bases, with 12 bases between them. CDR3 amino acids: CASSVLQSYGYTF. The DNA for the CDR3 is TGTGCCAGCAGTGTGTTGCAGAGTTATGGCTACACCTTC.

This clonotype was observed at least ten times. CDR3 protein: CASGRGGLGYTF. Written as DNA, the CDR3 is TGTGCCAGCGGAAGAGGGGGACTTGGCTACACCTTC. The chain links TRBV6-1 to TRBJ1-2; tentatively, D is TRBD1 (6 bases). The germline CDR1 and CDR2 sequences are MNHNS and SASEGT. Trimming cost V 8 bases and J 7 bases, with 14 bases left between them. This CDR3 region has 12 residues.

This clonotype was detected many times. J is TRBJ1-5 and V is TRBV10-3, with D possibly matching TRBD1 (5 bases). Germline CDR1 is ENHRY and CDR2 is SYGVKD. The length of the CDR3 is 15 residues. V lost 10 bases to trimming and J lost 2 bases, with 18 bases between them. For the CDR3, the DNA is TGTGCCAGCACAACCGGGACTGAGGGCAATCAGCCCCAGCATTTT. Protein product: CASTTGTEGNQPQHF.

This clonotype was recorded many times. This chain joins TRBV3-1 and TRBJ1-2; the D gene is possibly TRBD1 (5 bases). The CDR3 runs to 13 residues. V was cut by 5 bases and J by 6 bases, with 13 bases left in between. Germline V gives CDR1 LGHDT, CDR2 YNNKEL (reference sequence). CDR3 region: CASSSAGFDGYTF. CDR3 nucleotide sequence: TGTGCCAGCAGCTCAGCAGGGTTCGATGGCTACACCTTC.

This clonotype was counted a few times. The chain joins TRBV27 to TRBJ2-3; D is undetermined. Germline loops: CDR1 MNHEY, CDR2 SMNVEV (reference sequence). Trimming removed 5 bases from V and 0 bases from J, with 9 bases in between. This CDR3 contains 14 residues. This CDR3 reads CASSRETSTDTQYF. CDR3 in DNA: TGTGCCAGCAGTAGGGAAACTAGCACAGATACGCAGTATTTT.

There are many counts of this clonotype. The V and J genes are TRBV5-4 and TRBJ1-2, with D tentatively TRBD1 (6 bases). Germline loops: CDR1 SGHNT, CDR2 YYREEE (reference sequence). Trimming cost V 4 bases and J 0 bases, with 10 bases left between them. The CDR3 length is 14 residues. CDR3 region: CASSDDRSNYGYTF. The DNA for the CDR3 is TGTGCCAGCAGCGACGACAGGTCTAACTATGGCTACACCTTC.